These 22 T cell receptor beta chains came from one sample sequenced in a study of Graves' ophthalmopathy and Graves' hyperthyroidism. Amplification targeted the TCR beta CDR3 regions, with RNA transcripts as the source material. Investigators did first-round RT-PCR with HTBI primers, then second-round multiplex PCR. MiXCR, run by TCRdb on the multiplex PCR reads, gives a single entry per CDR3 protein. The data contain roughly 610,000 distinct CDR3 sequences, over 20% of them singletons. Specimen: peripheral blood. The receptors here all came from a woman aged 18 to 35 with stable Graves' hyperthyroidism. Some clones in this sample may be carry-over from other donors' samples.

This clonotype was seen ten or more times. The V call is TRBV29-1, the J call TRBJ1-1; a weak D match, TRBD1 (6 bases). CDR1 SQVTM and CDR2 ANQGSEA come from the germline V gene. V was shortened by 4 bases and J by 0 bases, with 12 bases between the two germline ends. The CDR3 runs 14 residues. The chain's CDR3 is CSVGKGDLNTEAFF. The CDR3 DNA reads TGCAGCGTTGGCAAGGGGGACCTGAACACTGAAGCTTTCTTT.

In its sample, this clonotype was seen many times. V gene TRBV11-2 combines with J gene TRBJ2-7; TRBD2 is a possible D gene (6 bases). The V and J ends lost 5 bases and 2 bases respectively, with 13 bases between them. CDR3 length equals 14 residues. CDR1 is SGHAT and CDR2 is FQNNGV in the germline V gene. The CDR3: CASSHPGLAYEQYF. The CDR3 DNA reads TGTGCCAGCAGCCATCCGGGACTTGCCTACGAGCAGTACTTC.

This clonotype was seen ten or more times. The CDR3 bases are TGTGCCAGCAGGGACAATACCTTCTATAATTCACCCCTCCACTTT. It specifies CASRDNTFYNSPLHF. The chain employs TRBV6-1 and TRBJ1-6; maybe TRBD1 (5 bases). V was clipped by 6 bases and J by 3 bases, with 12 bases between them. CDR3 length: 15 residues. Germline V gives CDR1 MNHNS, CDR2 SASEGT.

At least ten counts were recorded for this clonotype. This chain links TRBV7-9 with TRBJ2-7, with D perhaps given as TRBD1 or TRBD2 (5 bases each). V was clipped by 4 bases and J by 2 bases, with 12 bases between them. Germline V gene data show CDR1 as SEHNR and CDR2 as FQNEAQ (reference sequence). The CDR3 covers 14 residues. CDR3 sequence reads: CASSSRDGPYEQYF. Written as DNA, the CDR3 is TGTGCCAGCAGCTCCCGGGACGGACCCTACGAGCAGTACTTC. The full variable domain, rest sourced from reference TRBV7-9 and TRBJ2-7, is DTGVSQNPRHKITKRGQNVTFRCDPISEHNRLYWYRQTLGQGPEFLTYFQNEAQLEKSRLLSDRFSAERPKGSFSTLEIQRTEQGDSAMYLCASSSRDGPYEQYFGPGTRLTVT.

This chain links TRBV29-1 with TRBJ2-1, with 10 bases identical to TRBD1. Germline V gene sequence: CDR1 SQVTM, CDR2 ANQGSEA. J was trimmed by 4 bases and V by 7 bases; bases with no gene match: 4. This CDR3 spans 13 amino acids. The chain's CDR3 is CSGLGQGYNEQFF. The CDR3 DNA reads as TGCAGCGGCCTGGGACAGGGGTACAATGAGCAGTTCTTC.

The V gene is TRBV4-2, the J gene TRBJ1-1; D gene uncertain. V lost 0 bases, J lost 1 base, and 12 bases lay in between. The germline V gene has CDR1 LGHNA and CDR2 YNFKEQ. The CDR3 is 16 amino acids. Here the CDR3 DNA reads TGTGCCAGCAGCCAAGATAACAGACCGTCGAACACTGAAGCTTTCTTT. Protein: CASSQDNRPSNTEAFF.

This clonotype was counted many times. The CDR3 loop reads CASSHPRGETQYF. CDR3 bases: TGTGCCAGCAGTCACCCTAGAGGAGAGACCCAGTACTTC. V usage is TRBV12-3 or TRBV12-4 and J usage is TRBJ2-5; no clear D. The V and J ends lost 5 bases and 4 bases respectively, with 11 bases between them. CDR3 length: 13 amino acids.

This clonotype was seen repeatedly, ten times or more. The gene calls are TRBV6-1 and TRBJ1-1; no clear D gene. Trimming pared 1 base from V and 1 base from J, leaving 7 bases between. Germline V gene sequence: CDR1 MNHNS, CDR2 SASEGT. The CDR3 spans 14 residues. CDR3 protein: CASSEGPTNTEAFF. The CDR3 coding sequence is TGTGCCAGCAGTGAAGGACCGACGAACACTGAAGCTTTCTTT.

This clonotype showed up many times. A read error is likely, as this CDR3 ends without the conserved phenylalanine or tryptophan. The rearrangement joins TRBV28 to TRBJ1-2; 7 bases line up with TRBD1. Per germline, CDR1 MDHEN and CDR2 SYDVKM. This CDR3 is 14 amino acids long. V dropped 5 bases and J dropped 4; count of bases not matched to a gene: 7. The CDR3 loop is CASSGDRATYGYTS. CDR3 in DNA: TGTGCCAGCAGTGGCGACAGGGCTACCTATGGCTACACCTCC.

In nucleotides, the CDR3 is TGTGCCAGCACGGAGAGCTCCTACGAGCAGTACTTC. Its translation is CASTESSYEQYF. The V call is TRBV28, the J call TRBJ2-7, with D uncertain. Looked up from germline, CDR1 is MDHEN and CDR2 is SYDVKM. CDR3 length: 12 residues. V dropped 7 bases and J dropped 0 bases, with 7 bases sitting between them.

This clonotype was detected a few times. CDR3 amino acids: CASRTILGAQPQHF. DNA for the CDR3: TGTGCCAGCAGAACTATTTTAGGGGCCCAGCCCCAGCATTTT. The rearrangement links TRBV6-1 to TRBJ1-5; TRBD1 is a possible D gene (5 bases). The CDR3 spans 14 residues. CDR1 MNHNS and CDR2 SASEGT come from the germline V gene. Trimming shortened V by 6 bases and J by 7 bases, and 16 bases separated the two germline ends.

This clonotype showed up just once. In DNA form, the CDR3 reads TGTGCCAGCAGTTACTACGGGAACGACGAGACCCAGTACTTC. Its protein product is CASSYYGNDETQYF. The chain has TRBV6-5 and TRBJ2-5; the D gene is possibly TRBD2 (5 bases). Trimming took off 1 base at V and 5 bases at J, with 11 bases between the two ends. CDR3 length: 14 residues. Germline assignment: CDR1 MNHEY and CDR2 SVGAGI.

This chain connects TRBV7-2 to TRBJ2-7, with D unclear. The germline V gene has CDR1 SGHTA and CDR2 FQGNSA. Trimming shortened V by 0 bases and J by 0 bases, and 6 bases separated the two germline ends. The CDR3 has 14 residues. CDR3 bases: TGTGCCAGCAGCTTAGCGATTCTCTCCTACGAGCAGTACTTC. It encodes CASSLAILSYEQYF.

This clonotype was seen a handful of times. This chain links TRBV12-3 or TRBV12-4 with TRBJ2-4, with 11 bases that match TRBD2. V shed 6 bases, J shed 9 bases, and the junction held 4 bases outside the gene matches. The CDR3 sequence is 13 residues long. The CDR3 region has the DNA TGTGCCAGCAGCCCTGGACTAGCGGGCATTCAGTACTTC. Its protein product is CASSPGLAGIQYF.

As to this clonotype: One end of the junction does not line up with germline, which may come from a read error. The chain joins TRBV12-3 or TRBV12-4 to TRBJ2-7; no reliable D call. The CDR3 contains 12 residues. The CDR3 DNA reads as TGTGCCAGCAGCCTGAGCAGGAACGATCAGTACTTC. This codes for CASSLSRNDQYF.

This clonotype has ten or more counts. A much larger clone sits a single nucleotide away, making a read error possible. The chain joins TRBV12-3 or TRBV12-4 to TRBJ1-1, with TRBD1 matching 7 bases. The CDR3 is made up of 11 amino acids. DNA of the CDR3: TGTGTCAGCAGCCCCCCGACAGGGGCTTTCTTT. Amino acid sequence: CVSSPPTGAFF.

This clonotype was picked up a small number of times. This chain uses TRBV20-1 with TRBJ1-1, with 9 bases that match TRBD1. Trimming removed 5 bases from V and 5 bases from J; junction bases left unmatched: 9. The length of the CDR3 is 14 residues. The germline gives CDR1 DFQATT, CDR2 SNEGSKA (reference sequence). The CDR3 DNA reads TGCAGTGCTGATTACAACAGGGGGCAAACTGAAGCTTTCTTT. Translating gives CSADYNRGQTEAFF.

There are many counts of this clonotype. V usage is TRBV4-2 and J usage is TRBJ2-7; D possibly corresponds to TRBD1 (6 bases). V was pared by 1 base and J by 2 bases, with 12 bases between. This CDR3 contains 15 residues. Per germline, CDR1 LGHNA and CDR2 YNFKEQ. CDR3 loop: CASSQGDTGPYEQYF. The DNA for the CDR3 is TGTGCCAGCAGCCAAGGGGACACAGGACCCTACGAGCAGTACTTC.

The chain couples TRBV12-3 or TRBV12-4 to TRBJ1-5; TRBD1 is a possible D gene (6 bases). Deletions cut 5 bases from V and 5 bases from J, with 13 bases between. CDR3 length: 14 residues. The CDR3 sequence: CASSPRGPDQPQHF. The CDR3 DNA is TGTGCCAGCAGTCCCCGGGGGCCCGATCAGCCCCAGCATTTT.

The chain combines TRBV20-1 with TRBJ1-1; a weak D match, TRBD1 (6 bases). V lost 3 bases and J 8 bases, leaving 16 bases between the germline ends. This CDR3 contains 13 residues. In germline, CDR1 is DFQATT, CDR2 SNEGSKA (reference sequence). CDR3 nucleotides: TGCAGTGCTAGCGGGACACTGCCAAAAGAAGCTTTCTTT. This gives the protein CSASGTLPKEAFF.

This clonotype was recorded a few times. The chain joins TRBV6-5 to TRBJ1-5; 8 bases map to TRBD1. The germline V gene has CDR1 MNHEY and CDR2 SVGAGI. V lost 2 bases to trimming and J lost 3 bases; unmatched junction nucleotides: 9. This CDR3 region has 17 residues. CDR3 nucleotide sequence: TGTGCCAGCAGTTACGTTGTGGACAGGGAAGTCAATCAGCCCCAGCATTTT. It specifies CASSYVVDREVNQPQHF.

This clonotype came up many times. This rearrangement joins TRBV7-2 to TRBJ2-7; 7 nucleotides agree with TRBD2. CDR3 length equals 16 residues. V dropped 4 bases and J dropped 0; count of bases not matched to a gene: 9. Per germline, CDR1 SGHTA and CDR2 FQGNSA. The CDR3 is CASSWKTSRSSYEQYF. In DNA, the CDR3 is TGTGCCAGCAGCTGGAAGACTAGCAGGAGCTCCTACGAGCAGTACTTC.